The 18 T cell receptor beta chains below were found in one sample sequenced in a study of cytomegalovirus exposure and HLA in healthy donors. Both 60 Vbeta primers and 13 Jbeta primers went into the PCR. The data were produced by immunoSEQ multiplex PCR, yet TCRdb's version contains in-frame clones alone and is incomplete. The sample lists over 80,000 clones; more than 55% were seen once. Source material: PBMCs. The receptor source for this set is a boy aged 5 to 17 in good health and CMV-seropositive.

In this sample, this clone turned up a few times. The CDR3 DNA reads TGTGCCAGCAGTTTAAGAACAGGGGGTGAAAAACTGTTTTTT. Encoded protein: CASSLRTGGEKLFF. The chain links TRBV28 to TRBJ1-4; 8 bases map to TRBD1. The CDR3 length is 14 residues. V lost 2 bases and J lost 7; bases outside the gene matches: 3. Per germline, CDR1 MDHEN and CDR2 SYDVKM.

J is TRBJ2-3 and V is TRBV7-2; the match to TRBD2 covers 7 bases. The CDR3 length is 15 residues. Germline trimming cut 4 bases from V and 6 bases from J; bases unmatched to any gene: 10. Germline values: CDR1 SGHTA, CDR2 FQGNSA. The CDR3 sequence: CASSYKSGVADTQYF. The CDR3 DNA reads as TGTGCCAGCAGCTATAAGAGCGGGGTGGCGGATACGCAGTATTTT.

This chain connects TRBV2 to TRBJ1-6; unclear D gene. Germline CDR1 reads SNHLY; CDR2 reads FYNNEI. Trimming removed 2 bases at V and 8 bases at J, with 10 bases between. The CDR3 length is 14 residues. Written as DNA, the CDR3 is TGTGCCAGCAGTGAAAGTCGTAGAGATTCACCCCTCCACTTT. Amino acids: CASSESRRDSPLHF.

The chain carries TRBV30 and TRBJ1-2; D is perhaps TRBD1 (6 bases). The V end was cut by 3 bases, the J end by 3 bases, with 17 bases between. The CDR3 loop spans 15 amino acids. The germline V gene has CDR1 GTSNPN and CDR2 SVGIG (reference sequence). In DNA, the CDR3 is TGTGCCTGGAGCCCTACAGGTACAGGGCACTATGGCTACACCTTC. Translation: CAWSPTGTGHYGYTF.

CDR3 sequence (DNA): TGTGCCTGGAGTAACTTTAATGGTCAGCCCCAGCATTTT. It encodes CAWSNFNGQPQHF. The chain couples TRBV30 to TRBJ1-5; D is unclear. Germline V lookup: CDR1 GTSNPN, CDR2 SVGIG (reference sequence). The CDR3 contains 13 residues. Trimming removed 2 bases at V and 6 bases at J, with 11 bases between.

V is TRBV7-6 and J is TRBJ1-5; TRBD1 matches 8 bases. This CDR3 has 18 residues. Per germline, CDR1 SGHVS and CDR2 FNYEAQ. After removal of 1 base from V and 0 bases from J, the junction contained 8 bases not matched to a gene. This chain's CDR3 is CASSLVAGGKYSNQPQHF. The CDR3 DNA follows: TGTGCCAGCAGCTTAGTGGCAGGGGGCAAATATAGCAATCAGCCCCAGCATTTT.

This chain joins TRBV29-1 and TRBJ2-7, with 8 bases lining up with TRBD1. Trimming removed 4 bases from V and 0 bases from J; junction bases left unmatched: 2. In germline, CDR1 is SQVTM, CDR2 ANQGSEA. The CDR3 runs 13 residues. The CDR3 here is CSVARGPSYEQYF. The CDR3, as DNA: TGCAGCGTTGCCAGGGGGCCCTCCTACGAGCAGTACTTC.

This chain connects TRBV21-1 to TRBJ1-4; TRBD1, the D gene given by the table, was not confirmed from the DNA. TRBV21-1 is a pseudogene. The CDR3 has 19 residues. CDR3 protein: CASSPHRRDRPSLDEKLFF. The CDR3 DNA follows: TGTGCCAGCAGCCCACACCGCCGGGACAGACCTTCACTTGATGAAAAACTGTTTTTT.

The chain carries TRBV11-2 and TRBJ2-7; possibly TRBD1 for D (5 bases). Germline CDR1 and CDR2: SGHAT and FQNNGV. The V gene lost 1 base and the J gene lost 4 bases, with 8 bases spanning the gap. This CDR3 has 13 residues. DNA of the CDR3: TGTGCCAGCAGCTTAGGTACAGGTTACGAGCAGTACTTC. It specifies CASSLGTGYEQYF.

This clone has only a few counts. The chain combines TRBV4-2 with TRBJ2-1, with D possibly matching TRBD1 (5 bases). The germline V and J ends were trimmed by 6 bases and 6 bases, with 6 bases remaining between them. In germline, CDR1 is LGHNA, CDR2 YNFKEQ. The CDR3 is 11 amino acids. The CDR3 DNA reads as TGTGCCAGCAGTACAGGCAATGAGCAGTTCTTC. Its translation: CASSTGNEQFF.

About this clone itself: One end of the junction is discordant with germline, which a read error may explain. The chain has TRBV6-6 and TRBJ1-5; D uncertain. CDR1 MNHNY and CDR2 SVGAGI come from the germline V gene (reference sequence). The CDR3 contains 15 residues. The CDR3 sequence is CASSYPTPTNQPQNF. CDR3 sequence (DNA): TGTGCCAGCAGTTACCCGACACCGACGAATCAGCCCCAGAATTTT.

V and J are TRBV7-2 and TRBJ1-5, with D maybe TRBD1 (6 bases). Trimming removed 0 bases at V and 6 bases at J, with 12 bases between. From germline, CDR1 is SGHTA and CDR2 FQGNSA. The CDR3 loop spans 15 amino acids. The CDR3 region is CASSLAAGGPQPQHF. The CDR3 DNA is TGTGCCAGCAGCTTAGCGGCGGGGGGGCCTCAGCCCCAGCATTTT.

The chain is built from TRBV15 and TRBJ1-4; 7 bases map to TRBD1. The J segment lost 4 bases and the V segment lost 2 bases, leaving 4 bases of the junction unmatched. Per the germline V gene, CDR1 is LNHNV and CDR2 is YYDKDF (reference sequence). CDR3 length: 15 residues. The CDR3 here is CATSRSGQINEKLFF. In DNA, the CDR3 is TGTGCCACCAGCAGATCGGGACAGATTAATGAAAAACTGTTTTTT.

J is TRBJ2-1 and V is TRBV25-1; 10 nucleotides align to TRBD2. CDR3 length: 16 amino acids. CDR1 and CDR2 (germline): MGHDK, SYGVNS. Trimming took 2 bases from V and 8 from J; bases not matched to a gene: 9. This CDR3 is CASSEIASGRGYEQFF. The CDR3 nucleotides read TGTGCCAGCAGTGAAATCGCTAGCGGGAGAGGTTATGAGCAGTTCTTC.

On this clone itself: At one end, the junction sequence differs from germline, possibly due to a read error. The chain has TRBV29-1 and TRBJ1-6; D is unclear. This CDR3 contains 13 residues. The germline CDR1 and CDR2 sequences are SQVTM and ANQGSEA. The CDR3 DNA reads TGCAGCGTTAAGAACACAAATAATTCACCCCTCAACTTT. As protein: CSVKNTNNSPLNF.

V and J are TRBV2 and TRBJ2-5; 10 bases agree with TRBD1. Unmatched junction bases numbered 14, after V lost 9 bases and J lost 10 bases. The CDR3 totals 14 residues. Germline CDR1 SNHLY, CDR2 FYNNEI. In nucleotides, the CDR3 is TGTGCCAGTTTAGACTGGGACAGGGGTTTAGTCCAGTACTTC. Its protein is CASLDWDRGLVQYF.

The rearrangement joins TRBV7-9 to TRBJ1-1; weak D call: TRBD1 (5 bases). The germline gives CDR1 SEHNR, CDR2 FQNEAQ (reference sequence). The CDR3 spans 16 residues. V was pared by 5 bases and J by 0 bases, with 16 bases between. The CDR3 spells CASSPVRVELNTEAFF. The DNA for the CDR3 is TGTGCCAGCAGCCCGGTCAGGGTAGAGCTGAACACTGAAGCTTTCTTT.

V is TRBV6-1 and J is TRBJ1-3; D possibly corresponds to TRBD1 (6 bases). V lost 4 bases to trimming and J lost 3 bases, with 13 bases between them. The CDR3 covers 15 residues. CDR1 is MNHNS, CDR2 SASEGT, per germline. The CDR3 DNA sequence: TGTGCCAGCAGTGCATCAGGGGTCGGTGGAAACACCATATATTTT. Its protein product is CASSASGVGGNTIYF.